This T cell receptor beta chain emerged from a study of T-cell memory formation after mild COVID-19 (dated by TCRdb to about 2021). Background on the whole study: TCR sequence clusters from the two donors were largely donor specific. T-cell clones expanding and contracting after mild COVID-19 in two donors were tracked by longitudinal TCRalpha and TCRbeta repertoire sequencing. The cohort was made up of two young adult volunteers, one female and one male, who were previously healthy. Study-wide findings and limitations: Clones that contracted from day 15 to 85 showed balanced CD4/CD8 phenotypes, whereas a second wave of clones that expanded from day 15 to 37 leaned towards CD4+. SARS-CoV-2 specificity was not confirmed for the second-wave clones peaking on day 37. Contracting CD4+ clones turned up mainly in the CM and EM memory subsets, whereas EMRA was where CD8+ clones were enriched. Only two mild cases were covered by the study, and larger cohorts that include severe cases with pre-infection samples were considered necessary. Some responding clones were detected in pre-infection memory, which suggested that pre-existing cross-reactive memory T cells had joined the SARS-CoV-2 response.

Of note for this clonotype: No antigen is known for it. The input lacks base qualities; no much larger clone sits a single base away.

The CDR3 measures 14 amino acids from cysteine to phenylalanine. CDR3 DNA only is kept here, 42 bases in frame from base 1. V is pared back by 0 bases and J by 4 bases, with 10 bases lying between the germline termini. For CDR1 and CDR2, the germline V gene (reference sequence) lists DFQATT and SNEGSKA. Instrument used: Illumina NovaSeq 6000. cDNA libraries for TCRalpha and TCRbeta were prepared by 5'RACE using constant-segment primers, with sample barcodes and unique molecular identifiers added. RNA was extracted from every sample with Trizol reagent. Amplification of the libraries took two PCR steps, and the second step added a second sample barcode plus Illumina TruSeq adapters. Sequencing of the libraries was done on an Illumina NovaSeq, producing 2 x 150 bp paired-end reads. Regarding the original processing steps: With migec v1.2.7, reads were demultiplexed and then collapsed into UMI-guided consensus sequences. Using mixcr v2.1.11, UMI consensuses were aligned to TRA and TRB V and J templates and then assembled into clonotypes. Clonotypes were classified as expanded or contracted when called significant by both edgeR and NoisET, with noise models trained on biological replicates. For edgeR calls, the cutoffs were a false discovery rate-adjusted p below 0.01 and a log2 fold-change threshold of 1. As an exploratory analysis of dynamics, PCA with hierarchical clustering was applied to max-normalized trajectories of the 1000 most abundant clonotypes. Separately sequenced CD4+ and CD8+ repertoires were used to assign a CD4 or CD8 phenotype to each responding clone. TCRdb handled the public reads itself, with Q25 trimming in fastp and clone calling in MiXCR, and kept productive beta chains. One record per CDR3 amino acid sequence lists the most common genes and DNA. TCRdb, rather than the study authors, made the V and J calls. This sample comprises about 340,000 distinct CDR3 sequences, under 15% of them detected only once. 20% to 25% of the sample is taken by the ten largest.

Ficoll-Paque density gradient centrifugation was used to isolate PBMCs. This receptor was identified in a man younger than 35 who had mild COVID-19 (a few samples of this study predate the infection). The sample titles of this study are shuffled in the database, so cell type and time point are left out; the donor was told from shared clones. Sample: PBMCs or a T cell subset sorted from them (not recorded which). The sequence links TRBV20-1 to TRBJ1-3, with a tentative D gene TRBD1 over 6 matching bases. The nucleotide sequence is given as TGCAGTGCTAGAGACCGGACAGCCGGAAACACCATATATTTT. It codes for CSARDRTAGNTIYF.